Following are 29 T cell receptor beta chains from one sample sequenced in a study of T cell clones after liver transplantation. The repertoire was sequenced with immunoSEQ multiplex PCR; TCRdb's copy has only in-frame clones and lacks some. This sample yields about 74,000 clones, of which roughly 80% are seen a single time; about 0.64% belongs to the top ten. The input for sequencing was CD4+ T cells from blood, taken before liver transplant. The receptors originated from a human donor who received a liver transplant.

This clone has a single count. This chain connects TRBV20-1 to TRBJ2-3; 7 bases map to TRBD1. Trimming removed 1 base from V and 15 bases from J; junction bases left unmatched: 7. Germline V gene lookup returns CDR1 DFQATT and CDR2 SNEGSKA (reference sequence). The CDR3 contains 11 residues. The CDR3 loop is CSARGPDRSYF. The CDR3 coding sequence is TGCAGTGCTAGAGGACCGGACAGGTCCTATTTT.

The chain uses TRBV7-8 and TRBJ1-2; 12 bases align to TRBD1. Germline CDR1 and CDR2: SGHVS and FQNEAQ. This CDR3 has 15 residues. J gave up 7 bases and V 4 bases, and 7 bases lay outside the gene matches. The CDR3 DNA follows: TGTGCCAGCAGCTACCGCCCGGGACAGGGGGCTGGCTACACCTTC. The encoded protein is CASSYRPGQGAGYTF.

The chain joins TRBV18 to TRBJ2-5; D is unresolved. The CDR3 runs 14 residues. V was cut by 3 bases and J by 2 bases, with 10 bases left in between. Per germline, CDR1 KGHSH and CDR2 LQKENI. As DNA, the CDR3 is TGTGCCAGCTCACCGGGTCAGCGTCAAGAGACCCAGTACTTC. This gives the protein CASSPGQRQETQYF. Full variable domain (rest looked up from reference TRBV18 and TRBJ2-5): NAGVMQNPRHLVRRRGQEARLRCSPMKGHSHVYWYRQLPEEGLKFMVYLQKENIIDESGMPKERFSAEFPKEGPSILRIQQVVRGDSAAYFCASSPGQRQETQYFGPGTRLLVL.

The chain carries TRBV7-2 and TRBJ1-2, with 7 nucleotides matching TRBD1. Germline values: CDR1 SGHTA, CDR2 FQGNSA. V lost 1 base to trimming and J lost 4 bases; unmatched junction nucleotides: 3. The CDR3 loop spans 14 amino acids. This CDR3 is CASSLEGALYGYTF. CDR3 DNA: TGTGCCAGCAGCTTAGAGGGGGCGCTCTATGGCTACACCTTC.

CDR3 region: CAWDKAGVGTQYF. The CDR3 bases are TGTGCCTGGGACAAAGCGGGAGTAGGCACGCAGTATTTT. This chain connects TRBV30 to TRBJ2-3; TRBD2 aligns across 8 bases. V trimming: 5 bases; J trimming: 9 bases; junction bases outside the gene matches: 10. Germline V lookup: CDR1 GTSNPN, CDR2 SVGIG (reference sequence). The CDR3 runs 13 residues. The full variable domain, rest sourced from reference TRBV30 and TRBJ2-3, is SQTIHQWPATLVQPVGSPLSLECTVEGTSNPNLYWYRQAAGRGLQLLFYSVGIGQISSEVPQNLSASRPQDRQFILSSKKLLLSDSGFYLCAWDKAGVGTQYFGPGTRLTVL.

J is TRBJ1-5 and V is TRBV28, with D maybe TRBD1 (5 bases). The V gene's germline CDR1 is MDHEN and CDR2 SYDVKM. Trimming shortened V by 2 bases and J by 7 bases, and 15 bases separated the two germline ends. The CDR3 is 15 residues long. CDR3 region: CASSLRRGAQQPQHF. For the CDR3, the DNA is TGTGCCAGCAGTTTACGTAGAGGGGCCCAACAGCCCCAGCATTTT.

The chain is built from TRBV19 and TRBJ2-4; TRBD2 is a possible D gene (6 bases). There are 17 residues in the CDR3. The V and J ends lost 5 bases and 0 bases respectively, with 17 bases between them. Germline assignment: CDR1 LNHDA and CDR2 SQIVND (reference sequence). The CDR3 nucleotides read TGTGCCAGTAGTCCATTAACTAGCTGGCGAGCCAAAAACATTCAGTACTTC. Its protein is CASSPLTSWRAKNIQYF.

The CDR3 protein is CASSLEGPNQPQHF. The CDR3, as DNA: TGCGCCAGCAGCTTGGAGGGACCTAATCAGCCCCAGCATTTT. The gene calls are TRBV5-1 and TRBJ1-5, with D tentatively TRBD1 (5 bases). The CDR3 spans 14 residues. The germline CDR1 and CDR2 sequences are SGHRS and YFSETQ. The germline V and J ends were trimmed by 0 bases and 4 bases, with 8 bases remaining between them.

The CDR3 region is CASSQHRTQETQYF. In nucleotides, the CDR3 is TGCGCCAGCAGCCAGCACAGGACACAAGAGACCCAGTACTTC. The chain employs TRBV4-1 and TRBJ2-5, with a possible D match to TRBD1 (5 bases). CDR1 is MGHRA and CDR2 is YSYEKL in the germline V gene. There are 14 residues in the CDR3. Trimming took 3 bases from V and 2 from J, leaving 10 bases between them.

This chain uses TRBV6-1 with TRBJ1-2; D gene unclear. The CDR3 runs 13 residues. V lost 2 bases and J lost 13, with 17 bases in between. Germline CDR1 reads MNHNS; CDR2 reads SASEGT. The CDR3 protein is CASSEWSTGGGTF. In DNA, the CDR3 is TGTGCCAGCAGTGAATGGTCTACTGGCGGCGGCACCTTC.

V and J are TRBV28 and TRBJ1-2; D gene ambiguous. Trimming took 4 bases from V and 0 from J, leaving 9 bases between them. This CDR3 is 14 amino acids long. CDR1 and CDR2 (germline): MDHEN, SYDVKM. CDR3 protein: CASSSPVANYGYTF. CDR3 DNA: TGTGCCAGCAGTTCTCCTGTGGCTAACTATGGCTACACCTTC.

This chain uses TRBV14 with TRBJ2-3; 10 nucleotides agree with TRBD2. CDR1 and CDR2 (germline): SGHDN, FVKESK. The CDR3 has 15 amino acids. The ends lost 1 base at V and 3 bases at J; junction bases unmatched: 1. This CDR3 reads CASSQASGRTDTQYF. The CDR3, as DNA: TGTGCCAGCAGCCAAGCTAGCGGGAGAACAGATACGCAGTATTTT.

The chain uses TRBV18 and TRBJ2-2; D might be TRBD1 (6 bases). Trimming cost V 5 bases and J 0 bases, with 16 bases left between them. CDR1 and CDR2 from the germline V gene are KGHSH and LQKENI. This CDR3 is built from 17 residues. CDR3: CASSANRGGTNTGELFF. CDR3 coding DNA: TGTGCCAGCTCAGCTAATCGAGGGGGTACGAACACCGGGGAGCTGTTTTTT. Variable domain in full (rest from reference TRBV18 and TRBJ2-2): NAGVMQNPRHLVRRRGQEARLRCSPMKGHSHVYWYRQLPEEGLKFMVYLQKENIIDESGMPKERFSAEFPKEGPSILRIQQVVRGDSAAYFCASSANRGGTNTGELFFGEGSRLTVL.

The chain carries TRBV28 and TRBJ2-5; 11 bases match TRBD2. Trimming cost V 6 bases and J 13 bases; bases outside gene matches: 13. In germline, CDR1 is MDHEN, CDR2 SYDVKM. The CDR3 contains 14 residues. Here the CDR3 DNA reads TGTGCCAGCAGCTTGCCGGGACTAGCGGACAAAACGTACTTC. It translates to CASSLPGLADKTYF. Variable domain in full (rest from reference TRBV28 and TRBJ2-5): DVKVTQSSRYLVKRTGEKVFLECVQDMDHENMFWYRQDPGLGLRLIYFSYDVKMKEKGDIPEGYSVSREKKERFSLILESASTNQTSMYLCASSLPGLADKTYFGPGTRLLVL.

The genes are TRBV28 and TRBJ2-7; D is uncertain. CDR1 is MDHEN and CDR2 is SYDVKM in the germline V gene. The CDR3 is made up of 13 amino acids. With 4 bases removed from V and 6 bases from J, the gap between germline ends came to 13 bases. The CDR3 loop reads CASSSRPLGEQYF. The CDR3 region has the DNA TGTGCCAGCAGTTCCCGACCTCTGGGCGAGCAGTACTTC.

The V gene is TRBV6-1, the J gene TRBJ2-3; D not certain. The CDR3 runs 13 residues. Germline-derived CDR1 and CDR2 are MNHNS and SASEGT. Trimming removed 6 bases from V and 1 base from J, with 8 bases in between. Here the CDR3 DNA reads TGTGCCAGCAGCCTCGACCGCACAGATACGCAGTATTTT. This gives the protein CASSLDRTDTQYF.

This clone was seen only a few times. Written as DNA, the CDR3 is TGCAGCGTTGGGTTAGGACTAGTGAGCAATGAGCAGTTCTTC. Protein: CSVGLGLVSNEQFF. The chain combines TRBV29-1 with TRBJ2-1, with 7 bases matching TRBD2. CDR1 is SQVTM, CDR2 ANQGSEA, per germline. V lost 4 bases, J lost 6 bases, and 9 bases stayed unmatched. The CDR3 sequence is 14 residues long.

This clone turned up a few times. This chain uses TRBV4-2 with TRBJ2-4; D unresolved. V was clipped by 0 bases and J by 6 bases, with 9 bases between them. Per germline, CDR1 LGHNA and CDR2 YNFKEQ. This CDR3 has 14 amino acids. The DNA for the CDR3 is TGTGCCAGCAGCCAAGAAGTCAGGCGAAACATTCAGTACTTC. The encoded protein is CASSQEVRRNIQYF.

The CDR3 sequence: CASSRNTESGEQYF. The CDR3 region has the DNA TGTGCCAGCAGCCGAAATACAGAGTCGGGCGAGCAGTACTTC. This chain links TRBV14 with TRBJ2-7; D ambiguous. Germline assignment: CDR1 SGHDN and CDR2 FVKESK. V dropped 4 bases and J dropped 6 bases, with 16 bases sitting between them. The CDR3 length is 14 residues.

V is TRBV7-9 and J is TRBJ1-5; TRBD1 agrees at 7 bases. From germline, CDR1 is SEHNR and CDR2 FQNEAQ (reference sequence). The CDR3 totals 16 residues. V dropped 1 base and J dropped 3; count of bases not matched to a gene: 6. In DNA, the CDR3 is TGTGCCAGCAGCTTAGGGAACAGGGGTGCCAATCAGCCCCAGCATTTT. Translating gives CASSLGNRGANQPQHF.

V gene TRBV9 combines with J gene TRBJ1-1; D call uncertain. The germline V and J ends were trimmed by 0 bases and 1 base, with 10 bases remaining between them. CDR1 is SGDLS and CDR2 is YYNGEE in the germline V gene. The CDR3 has 15 residues. The CDR3 is CASSVEGSANTEAFF. The DNA of the CDR3 is TGTGCCAGCAGCGTAGAGGGCAGCGCGAACACTGAAGCTTTCTTT.

The chain uses TRBV7-8 and TRBJ1-3; possible D gene TRBD1, 5 bases. The CDR3 has 13 amino acids. The germline V gene has CDR1 SGHVS and CDR2 FQNEAQ. Trimming pared 5 bases from V and 4 bases from J, leaving 9 bases between. The CDR3 region is CASSPGGGNTIYF. The CDR3 nucleotides are TGTGCCAGCAGCCCTGGGGGAGGAAACACCATATATTTT.

The V gene is TRBV28, the J gene TRBJ1-5; tentatively, D is TRBD1 (5 bases). Germline V gene sequence: CDR1 MDHEN, CDR2 SYDVKM. V shed 3 bases and J shed 1 base, with 13 bases lying between them. This CDR3 has 16 residues. This chain's CDR3 is CASSFGRRGSNQPQHF. CDR3 DNA: TGTGCCAGCAGTTTTGGAAGGAGGGGAAGCAATCAGCCCCAGCATTTT.

The chain is built from TRBV28 and TRBJ2-3; D uncertain. V was trimmed by 6 bases and J by 1 base, leaving 17 bases between them. Germline CDR1 MDHEN, CDR2 SYDVKM. The CDR3 contains 16 residues. The CDR3 region is CASRPYSSAGTDTQYF. DNA for the CDR3: TGTGCCAGCAGGCCTTATAGTTCCGCCGGCACAGATACGCAGTATTTT.

J is TRBJ2-7 and V is TRBV6-5, with D unresolved. Deletions cut 2 bases from V and 1 base from J, with 6 bases between. The CDR3 totals 13 residues. Germline V gene sequence: CDR1 MNHEY, CDR2 SVGAGI. The CDR3 sequence: CASSYGPSYEQYF. In nucleotides, the CDR3 is TGTGCCAGCAGTTACGGGCCTTCCTACGAGCAGTACTTC.

The V gene is TRBV6-1, the J gene TRBJ1-5, with 7 positions matching TRBD1. Losses at the gene ends were 4 bases for V and 1 base for J; bases not matched to a gene: 7. Germline V gene lookup returns CDR1 MNHNS and CDR2 SASEGT. This CDR3 spans 16 amino acids. CDR3 bases: TGTGCCAGCAGTGTGCTCGGGACAGCGAGCAATCAGCCCCAGCATTTT. It yields the protein CASSVLGTASNQPQHF.

V usage is TRBV9 and J usage is TRBJ1-2; tentatively, D is TRBD1 (5 bases). Germline assignment: CDR1 SGDLS and CDR2 YYNGEE. This CDR3 comprises 15 residues. Between the trimmed V and J ends, which lost 3 bases and 14 bases, there was a span of 26 bases. The DNA for the CDR3 is TGTGCCAGCAGCGATCGTACCCCGGAGCAGGGTTTGGGGACCTTC. Translated, it gives CASSDRTPEQGLGTF. The full variable domain, rest sourced from reference TRBV9 and TRBJ1-2, is DSGVTQTPKHLITATGQRVTLRCSPRSGDLSVYWYQQSLDQGLQFLIQYYNGEERAKGNILERFSAQQFPDLHSELNLSSLELGDSALYFCASSDRTPEQGLGTFGSGTRLTVV.

This chain uses TRBV4-1 with TRBJ2-7; maybe TRBD2 (5 bases). Germline assignment: CDR1 MGHRA and CDR2 YSYEKL. This CDR3 comprises 14 residues. The V gene lost 2 bases and the J gene lost 1 base, with 9 bases spanning the gap. The CDR3 reads CASSQFTRSYEQYF. The CDR3 DNA is TGCGCCAGCAGCCAATTCACTAGATCCTACGAGCAGTACTTC.

J is TRBJ2-5 and V is TRBV20-1; no firm D call. The CDR3 runs 11 residues. CDR1 is DFQATT, CDR2 SNEGSKA, per germline (reference sequence). V dropped 4 bases and J dropped 5 bases, with 8 bases sitting between them. The DNA for the CDR3 is TGCAGTGCTAATGAGAGGGAGACCCAGTACTTC. It yields the protein CSANERETQYF.